Listed below are T cell receptor beta chains from one sample, sequenced in a study of blood T cell repertoires in COVID-19. Some clones are missing from TCRdb's copy, which holds only in-frame ones; the method was immunoSEQ multiplex PCR. Of around 260,000 clones listed, roughly 80% are singletons. Sequencing used peripheral blood. These receptors were collected from a woman aged 50 to 60 who had recovered from COVID-19. Each CDR3 is given with its conserved first and last residue. The D gene is left open where the match is weak. Clone sizes are given selectively: once, few, many, or a class where the clone is expanded.

J gene	clone size	V gene	D gene	CDR3 DNA	CDR3 protein
TRBJ2-1	.	TRBV7-2	TRBD2	TGTGCCAGCAGCACGTCTAGCGGAGCCTCGGGTGAGCAGTTCTTC	CASSTSSGASGEQFF
TRBJ2-2	many	TRBV24-1	.	TGTGCCACCAGTGATTTGACATCAGGTCGGCTGTTTTTT	CATSDLTSGRLFF
TRBJ1-2	.	TRBV7-9	.	TGTGCCAGCAGCTTTGATTCCTTCCAGGGGTATGGCTACACCTTC	CASSFDSFQGYGYTF
TRBJ1-2	.	TRBV11-1	.	TGTGCCAGCAGCTTGGGCCGGGGGGATCATGGCTACACCTTC	CASSLGRGDHGYTF
TRBJ1-5	few	TRBV28	.	TGTGCCAGCAGTACCCCAGGACAGATTAGCAATCAGCCCCAGCATTTT	CASSTPGQISNQPQHF
TRBJ1-3	.	TRBV5-4	.	TGTGCCAGCAGCTCGGGTCATGCTTACTCTGGAAACACCATATATTTT	CASSSGHAYSGNTIYF
TRBJ2-3	.	TRBV5-1	.	TGCGCCAGCAGCTTGGAACGGGGTAGCACAGATACGCAGTATTTT	CASSLERGSTDTQYF
TRBJ1-2	.	TRBV12-3/TRBV12-4	TRBD1	TGTGCCAGCAGTCAGGGACAGGGCCGTGGCTACACCTTC	CASSQGQGRGYTF
TRBJ2-1	.	TRBV7-5	.	TGTGTCAGAAGCTTAACGAGTTGCGGGCGAAATGAGCAGTTCTTC	CVRSLTSCGRNEQFF
TRBJ2-1	.	TRBV6-6	TRBD2	TGTGCCAGCAGTCTCAGATCTCGGACTAGCGGGAGGACCACCCTACATCAGAATGAGCAGTTCTTC	CASSLRSRTSGRTTLHQNEQFF
TRBJ2-2	once	TRBV3-1/TRBV3-2	.	TGTGCCAGCAGCCGATCGGGGGTTTGGACCGGGGAGCTGTTTTTT	CASSRSGVWTGELFF
TRBJ2-5	.	TRBV2	TRBD2	TGTGCCAGCAGACCCCGCGGGGGCCAAGAGACCCAGTACTTC	CASRPRGGQETQYF
TRBJ2-7	.	TRBV5-6	TRBD1	TGTGCCAGCAGCGTGGGGCAGGGGGCCTTTCGTCAGTACTTC	CASSVGQGAFRQYF
TRBJ1-5	.	TRBV3-1/TRBV3-2	.	TGTGCCAGCAGCCACCTTCGCAGGGTACCCAATCAGCCCCAGCATTTT	CASSHLRRVPNQPQHF
TRBJ2-1	.	TRBV30	TRBD1	TGTGCCTCCACGGACAGGGCGGGCAATGAGCAGTTCTTC	CASTDRAGNEQFF
TRBJ2-7	few	TRBV27	TRBD2	TGTGCCAGCAGTTCCCGGACTAGCGGGAAGAGCTCCTACGAGCAGTACTTC	CASSSRTSGKSSYEQYF
TRBJ2-5	.	TRBV4-2	TRBD2	TGTGCCAGCAGCCAAGGGGGACTAGCGACGTACCAAGAGACCCAGTACTTC	CASSQGGLATYQETQYF
TRBJ1-5	many	TRBV2	.	TGTGCCAGCAGCGTAGGGGGTAACGGCAATCAGCCCCAGCATTTT	CASSVGGNGNQPQHF
TRBJ2-5	.	TRBV19	TRBD2	TGTGCCAGTAGTACCCCTATGGGACTAGCGGGAAGACAAGAGACCCAGTACTTC	CASSTPMGLAGRQETQYF
TRBJ2-3	.	TRBV6-1	TRBD2	TGTGCCAGCAGAGAATTTCTAGCGGGAGGTCGAGATACGCAGTATTTT	CASREFLAGGRDTQYF
TRBJ1-5	once	TRBV28	.	TGTGCCAGCAGCCACTACGTCAATCAGCCCCAGCATTTT	CASSHYVNQPQHF
TRBJ2-7	.	TRBV6-2/TRBV6-3	.	TGTGCCAGCAGTTACGGGAGCGTCTCCTACGAGCAGTACTTC	CASSYGSVSYEQYF
TRBJ2-7	.	TRBV11-2	.	TGTGCCAGCAGCTTAGGTCAGGCGCGGGGCGGCGAGCAGTACTTC	CASSLGQARGGEQYF
TRBJ2-2	.	TRBV19	TRBD2	TGTGCCAGTAGTGTGACTAGCGGGAGCCCCGGGGAGCTGTTTTTT	CASSVTSGSPGELFF
TRBJ2-3	.	TRBV28	TRBD1	TGTGCCAGCAGTTTATCACCGGACAGGGAGGTTAAAGATACGCAGTATTTT	CASSLSPDREVKDTQYF
TRBJ2-3	.	TRBV5-4	TRBD2	TGTGCCAGCAGCTTACGTCTAGCGGGAGATACGGATACGCAGTATTTT	CASSLRLAGDTDTQYF
TRBJ1-2	.	TRBV7-9	TRBD1	TGTGCCAGCAGCTTAACAGGGGCGCTGTACACCTTC	CASSLTGALYTF
TRBJ2-1	.	TRBV3-1/TRBV3-2	.	TGTGCCAGCAGCCAATCGCGGGAAGACGGACCCCAGTTCTTC	CASSQSREDGPQFF
TRBJ2-7	.	TRBV6-2/TRBV6-3	TRBD1	TGTGCCAGCAGTTCTACCGACAGGGAGAGCTCCTACGAGCAGTACTTC	CASSSTDRESSYEQYF
TRBJ1-1	.	TRBV28	TRBD1	TGTGCCAGCAGCTCACCGGGACAGGGTAGTACTGAAGCTTTCTTT	CASSSPGQGSTEAFF
TRBJ2-7	.	TRBV18	TRBD1	TGTGCCAGCTCACCGGGAAACAGGGGATACGAGCAGTACTTC	CASSPGNRGYEQYF